This T cell receptor beta chain derives from a study of cytomegalovirus exposure and HLA in healthy donors. General study findings and limits: Common viral pathogens were later found to be apparently linked to several of the most significant clusters. Earlier findings revealed that most TCR beta V segments proved productive either about 87% or about 30% of the time.

The CDR3 runs 17 residues. After removal of 6 bases from V and 0 bases from J, the junction contained 8 bases not matched to a gene. Germline CDR1 reads SEHNR; CDR2 reads FQNEAQ (reference sequence). PCR used 60 Vbeta primers and 13 Jbeta primers. Profiling relied on immunoSEQ multiplex PCR, and the TCRdb table lists in-frame clones only, not all of them. This sample's table reports roughly 190,000 clones. To note about this clone: Its target is not known.

The TCR was taken from a man aged 25-40 years in good health and CMV-seronegative. This rearrangement joins TRBV7-9 to TRBJ2-1; 10 bases fit TRBD1. Sequencing was carried out using PBMCs. CDR3 sequence reads: CASSSDRGDSSYNEQFF. CDR3 bases: TGTGCCAGCAGTTCGGACAGGGGGGATAGCTCCTACAATGAGCAGTTCTTC.